This T cell receptor beta chain stems from a study of Ad26.COV2.S vaccination and SARS-CoV-2 variants. Study-wide results and limits: After vaccination, reports described spike-specific CD8+ and CD4+ T cell responses as showing substantial breadth.

Details on this clone: Its specificity is unknown.

Germline CDR1 LNHNV, CDR2 YYDKDF (reference sequence). J lost 8 bases, V lost 3 bases, and 7 bases had no gene match. This CDR3 is built from 14 residues. Described treatment: about 20 received Ad26.COV2.S at low or high dose, single or two shots; about 5 received placebo; per-sample allocation not given. Sampling happened 63 days after the first vaccine or placebo injection. The protocol was immunoSEQ multiplex PCR, while the TCRdb copy is restricted to in-frame clones and leaves out a portion. The data show under 550,000 clones, 88% seen once. V usage is TRBV15 and J usage is TRBJ1-2; 9 bases align to TRBD1. The sequencing here drew on peripheral blood, taken in a trial of Ad26.COV2.S vaccine versus placebo. The source is a person between 18 and 65 years old who received the Ad26.COV2.S COVID-19 vaccine or a placebo. The CDR3 reads CATSRGGTGFGYTF. As DNA, the CDR3 is TGTGCCACCAGCAGGGGGGGGACAGGGTTCGGCTACACCTTC. Looking up the rest from reference TRBV15 and TRBJ1-2 gives the full variable domain: DAMVIQNPRYQVTQFGKPVTLSCSQTLNHNVMYWYQQKSSQAPKLLFHYYDKDFNNEADTPDNFQSRRPNTSFCFLDIRSPGLGDTAMYLCATSRGGTGFGYTFGSGTRLTVV.